These T cell receptor beta chains were read from a single sample in a study of blood T cell repertoires in COVID-19. The method was immunoSEQ multiplex PCR; TCRdb's version includes in-frame clones alone and lacks a portion of them. Of a few hundred thousand clones in the sample, roughly 90% were seen once. Material: peripheral blood. The receptor source for this set is a woman under 40 with COVID-19, enrolled during active disease. Each CDR3 is given with its conserved first and last residue. A D gene is named only where the DNA matches it firmly. A row's size may be missing; if present it is once, few, many or a size class.

d_call | j_call | clone_size | v_call | cdr3_aa | cdr3_nt
TRBD1 | TRBJ2-6 | NA | TRBV18 | CASSPPVQGAGANVLTF | TGTGCCAGCTCACCACCGGTACAGGGGGCTGGGGCCAACGTCCTGACTTTC
TRBD2 | TRBJ2-2 | once | TRBV10-3 | CAISGGLENTGELFF | TGTGCCATCAGTGGGGGACTAGAGAACACCGGGGAGCTGTTTTTT
TRBD1 | TRBJ2-2 | few | TRBV5-1 | CASSLTGTGPTLGHPAGELFF | TGCGCCAGCAGCTTGACGGGGACAGGGCCTACGCTCGGCCATCCGGCCGGGGAGCTGTTTTTT
TRBD1 | TRBJ2-7 | NA | TRBV4-1 | CASSQGTGFGREQYF | TGCGCCAGCAGCCAAGGGACAGGGTTTGGCCGCGAGCAGTACTTC
NA | TRBJ1-2 | NA | TRBV18 | CASSPELSYGYTF | TGTGCCAGCTCACCGGAGTTGAGCTATGGCTACACCTTC
TRBD2 | TRBJ2-1 | NA | TRBV2 | CASSLAGALNNEQFF | TGTGCCAGCAGCTTAGCGGGGGCCCTAAACAATGAGCAGTTCTTC
TRBD2 | TRBJ2-1 | NA | TRBV4-3 | CASSQEPRASGTYNEQFF | TGCGCCAGCAGCCAAGAGCCTCGTGCTAGCGGGACCTACAATGAGCAGTTCTTC
TRBD2 | TRBJ2-3 | NA | TRBV3-1/TRBV3-2 | CASSQVVAGVISSTDTQYF | TGTGCCAGCAGCCAAGTAGTAGCGGGGGTAATTTCTAGCACAGATACGCAGTATTTT
NA | TRBJ1-1 | NA | TRBV12-3/TRBV12-4 | CASSFGQNTEAFF | TGTGCCAGCAGCTTCGGACAGAACACTGAAGCTTTCTTT
TRBD1 | TRBJ2-3 | NA | TRBV27 | CASSSQGRDTQYF | TGTGCCAGCAGTTCACAGGGGAGAGATACGCAGTATTTT
TRBD1 | TRBJ2-2 | few | TRBV6-5 | CASSYGQGVTGELFF | TGTGCCAGCAGTTATGGTCAGGGGGTCACCGGGGAGCTGTTTTTT
NA | TRBJ2-7 | once | TRBV7-2 | CASSLALVDYEQYF | TGTGCCAGCAGCTTAGCCCTAGTTGACTACGAGCAGTACTTC
TRBD1 | TRBJ1-2 | NA | TRBV14 | CASSQYGQGAANYGYTF | TGTGCCAGCAGCCAATACGGACAGGGAGCAGCTAACTATGGCTACACCTTC
NA | TRBJ2-3 | once | TRBV7-9 | CASSSSNGVRTDTQYF | TGTGCCAGCAGCTCCTCCAACGGGGTGAGGACAGATACGCAGTATTTT
NA | TRBJ1-1 | NA | TRBV6-5 | CASSYSISRLTEAFF | TGTGCCAGCAGTTACTCTATTTCTCGGTTAACTGAAGCTTTCTTT
TRBD1 | TRBJ1-1 | NA | TRBV6-5 | CASSPGGHTEAFF | TGTGCCAGCAGTCCAGGGGGGCACACTGAAGCTTTCTTT